The TCR beta chain described here comes from a study of T cells in women clearing cervical HPV infection. Study in general: Case blood was drawn when the lesion was first found; control blood after infection became undetectable.

Libraries were prepared by immunoSEQ multiplex PCR; TCRdb keeps only in-frame clonotypes and omits some of them. This listing includes tens of thousands of clones. In germline, CDR1 is GTSNPN, CDR2 SVGIG (reference sequence). This CDR3 contains 13 residues. Germline trimming cut 8 bases from V and 6 bases from J; bases unmatched to any gene: 7. Worth noting for this clone: The read finishes 3 residues shy of the CDR3 end, and the germline J gene is used to complete it.

Sequencing input: blood buffy coat. The sequence was obtained from a woman between 18 and 70 years old with a cervical HPV16 infection that either progressed to CIN3+ or cleared (not recorded which). The chain carries TRBV30 and TRBJ1-6; 7 nucleotides align to TRBD1. The CDR3 bases that were read are TGTGCCAACGGACAGGAGGCTAATTCACCC. Translation: CANGQEANSP. In full, the CDR3 reads CANGQEANSPLHF.